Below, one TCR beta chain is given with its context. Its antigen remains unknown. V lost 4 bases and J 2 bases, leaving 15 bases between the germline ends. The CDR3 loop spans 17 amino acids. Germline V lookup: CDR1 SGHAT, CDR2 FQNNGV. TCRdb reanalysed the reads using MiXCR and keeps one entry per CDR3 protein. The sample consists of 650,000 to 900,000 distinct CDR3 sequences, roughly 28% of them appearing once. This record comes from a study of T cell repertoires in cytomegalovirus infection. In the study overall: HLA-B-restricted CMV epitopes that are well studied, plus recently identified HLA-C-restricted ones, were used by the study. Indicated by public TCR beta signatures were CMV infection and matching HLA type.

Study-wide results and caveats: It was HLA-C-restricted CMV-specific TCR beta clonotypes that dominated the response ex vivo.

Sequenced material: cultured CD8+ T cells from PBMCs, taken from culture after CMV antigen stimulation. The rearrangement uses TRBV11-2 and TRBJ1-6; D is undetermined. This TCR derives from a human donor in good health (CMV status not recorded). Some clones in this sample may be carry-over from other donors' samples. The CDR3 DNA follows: TGTGCCAGCAGCTCCATAAGTGATGGGACCTATAATTCACCCCTCCACTTT. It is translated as CASSSISDGTYNSPLHF.